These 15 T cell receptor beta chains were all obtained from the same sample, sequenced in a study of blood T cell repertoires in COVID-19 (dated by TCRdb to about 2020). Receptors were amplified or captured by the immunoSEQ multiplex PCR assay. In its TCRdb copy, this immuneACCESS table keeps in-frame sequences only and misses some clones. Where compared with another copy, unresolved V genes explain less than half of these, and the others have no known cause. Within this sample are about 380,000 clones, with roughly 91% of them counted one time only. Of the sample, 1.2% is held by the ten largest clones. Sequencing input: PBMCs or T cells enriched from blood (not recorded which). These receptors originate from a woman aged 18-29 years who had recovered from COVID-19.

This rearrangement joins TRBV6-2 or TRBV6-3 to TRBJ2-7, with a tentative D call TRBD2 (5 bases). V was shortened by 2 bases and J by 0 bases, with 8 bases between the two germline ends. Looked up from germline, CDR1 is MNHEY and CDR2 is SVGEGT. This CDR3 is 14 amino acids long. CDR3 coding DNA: TGTGCCAGCAGTTACCCGACTAACTCCTACGAGCAGTACTTC. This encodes CASSYPTNSYEQYF.

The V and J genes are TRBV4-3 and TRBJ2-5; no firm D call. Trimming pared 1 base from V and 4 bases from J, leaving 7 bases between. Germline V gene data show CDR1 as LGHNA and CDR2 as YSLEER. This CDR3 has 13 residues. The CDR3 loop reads CASSQGSSETQYF. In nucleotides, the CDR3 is TGCGCCAGCAGCCAAGGGAGTTCAGAGACCCAGTACTTC.

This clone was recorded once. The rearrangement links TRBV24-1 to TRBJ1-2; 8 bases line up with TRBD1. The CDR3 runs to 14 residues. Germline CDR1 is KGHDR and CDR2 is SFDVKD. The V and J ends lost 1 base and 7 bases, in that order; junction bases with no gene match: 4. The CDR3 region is CATSDFAGGSGYTF. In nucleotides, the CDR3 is TGTGCCACCAGTGATTTCGCAGGGGGCAGTGGCTACACCTTC.

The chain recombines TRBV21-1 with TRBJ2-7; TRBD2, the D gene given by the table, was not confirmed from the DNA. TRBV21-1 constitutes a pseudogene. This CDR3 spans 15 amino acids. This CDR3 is CASSKGRLSPYEQYF. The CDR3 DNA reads TGTGCCAGCAGCAAAGGTCGTCTTTCCCCTTACGAGCAGTACTTC.

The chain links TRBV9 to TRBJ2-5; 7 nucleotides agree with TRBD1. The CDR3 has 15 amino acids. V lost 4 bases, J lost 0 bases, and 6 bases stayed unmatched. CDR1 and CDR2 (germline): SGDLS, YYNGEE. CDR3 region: CASSPGGRDQETQYF. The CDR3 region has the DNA TGTGCCAGCAGCCCAGGGGGAAGAGACCAAGAGACCCAGTACTTC.

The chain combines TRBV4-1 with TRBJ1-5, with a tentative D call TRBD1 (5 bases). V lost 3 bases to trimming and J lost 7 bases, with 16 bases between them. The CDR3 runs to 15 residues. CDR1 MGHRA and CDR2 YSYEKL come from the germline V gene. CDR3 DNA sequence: TGCGCCAGCAGCCAGGTTTTCCAGGGAACGCAGCCCCAGCATTTT. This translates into CASSQVFQGTQPQHF.

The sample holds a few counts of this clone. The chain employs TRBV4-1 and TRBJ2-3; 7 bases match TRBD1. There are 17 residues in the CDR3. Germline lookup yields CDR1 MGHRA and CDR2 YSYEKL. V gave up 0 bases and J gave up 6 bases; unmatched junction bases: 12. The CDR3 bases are TGCGCCAGCAGCCAAGAAGGAAGGACAGGTGGAAGGGATACGCAGTATTTT. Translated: CASSQEGRTGGRDTQYF.

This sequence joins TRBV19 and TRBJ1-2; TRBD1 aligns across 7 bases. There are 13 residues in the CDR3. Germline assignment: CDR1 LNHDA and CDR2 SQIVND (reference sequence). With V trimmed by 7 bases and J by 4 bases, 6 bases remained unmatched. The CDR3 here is CASTLGQSYGYTF. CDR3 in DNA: TGTGCCAGTACCTTGGGACAGAGCTATGGCTACACCTTC.

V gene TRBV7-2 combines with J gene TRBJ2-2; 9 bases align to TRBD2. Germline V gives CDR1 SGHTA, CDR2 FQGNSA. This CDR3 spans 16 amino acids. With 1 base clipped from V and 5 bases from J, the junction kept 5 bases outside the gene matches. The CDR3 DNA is TGTGCCAGCAGCTTAGTAGCGGGAGTTCGAACCGGGGAGCTGTTTTTT. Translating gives CASSLVAGVRTGELFF. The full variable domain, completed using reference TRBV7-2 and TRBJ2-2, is GAGVSQSPSNKVTEKGKDVELRCDPISGHTALYWYRQSLGQGLEFLIYFQGNSAPDKSGLPSDRFSAERTGGSVSTLTIQRTQQEDSAVYLCASSLVAGVRTGELFFGEGSRLTVL.

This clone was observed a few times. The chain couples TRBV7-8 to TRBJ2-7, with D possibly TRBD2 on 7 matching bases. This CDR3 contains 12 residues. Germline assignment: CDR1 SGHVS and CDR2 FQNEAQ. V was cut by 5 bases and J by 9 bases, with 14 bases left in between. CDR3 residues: CASSRRGAPQYF. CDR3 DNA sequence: TGTGCCAGCAGCCGCCGGGGGGCCCCGCAGTACTTC.

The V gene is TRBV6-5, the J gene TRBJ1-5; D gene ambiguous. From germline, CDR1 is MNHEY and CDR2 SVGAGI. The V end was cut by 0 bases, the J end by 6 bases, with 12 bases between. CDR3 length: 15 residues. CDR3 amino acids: CASSYSMPAGQPQHF. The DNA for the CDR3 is TGTGCCAGCAGTTACTCGATGCCAGCAGGTCAGCCCCAGCATTTT.

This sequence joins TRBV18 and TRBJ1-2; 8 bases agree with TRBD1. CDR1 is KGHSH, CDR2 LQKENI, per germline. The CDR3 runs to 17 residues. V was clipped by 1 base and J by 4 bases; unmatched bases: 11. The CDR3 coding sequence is TGTGCCAGCTCACCACAAGGGCCAGGGGGCATCTTCTATGGCTACACCTTC. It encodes CASSPQGPGGIFYGYTF.

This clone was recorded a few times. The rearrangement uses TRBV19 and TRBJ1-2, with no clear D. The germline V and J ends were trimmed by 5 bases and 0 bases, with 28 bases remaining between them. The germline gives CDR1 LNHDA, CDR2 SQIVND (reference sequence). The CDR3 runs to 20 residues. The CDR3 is CASSPATLERPLGANYGYTF. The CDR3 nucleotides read TGTGCCAGTAGTCCCGCCACCCTCGAGCGGCCCCTCGGGGCTAACTATGGCTACACCTTC.

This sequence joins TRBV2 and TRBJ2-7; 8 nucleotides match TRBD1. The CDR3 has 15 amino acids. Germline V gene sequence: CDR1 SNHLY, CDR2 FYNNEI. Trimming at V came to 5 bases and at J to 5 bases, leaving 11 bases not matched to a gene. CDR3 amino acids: CASSKAQDRAHEQYF. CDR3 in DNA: TGTGCCAGCAGTAAGGCTCAGGACAGGGCCCACGAGCAGTACTTC.

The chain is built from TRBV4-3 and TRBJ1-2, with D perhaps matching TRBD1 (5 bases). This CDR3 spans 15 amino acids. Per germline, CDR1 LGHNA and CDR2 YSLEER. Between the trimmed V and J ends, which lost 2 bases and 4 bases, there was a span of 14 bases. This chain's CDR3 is CASSQKATEIYGYTF. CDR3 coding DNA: TGCGCCAGCAGCCAAAAAGCGACAGAGATCTATGGCTACACCTTC.